Below are 13 T cell receptor beta chains sequenced from a single sample in a study of blood T cell repertoires in COVID-19 (dated by TCRdb to the early 2020s). The library relied on the immunoSEQ multiplex PCR assay. What TCRdb holds here is the immuneACCESS table cut down to in-frame rearrangements. Part of the clones is not present; checked against another copy, under half of the missing clones reflect an unresolved V gene, and the others are unexplained. Within this sample are roughly 380,000 clones, with 70% to 90% of them counted one time only. The ten largest clonotypes hold roughly 1.6% of the sample. Sequenced: peripheral blood. The receptor set was obtained from a woman in her 40s with COVID-19, enrolled during active disease.

The chain is built from TRBV6-1 and TRBJ1-6; no clear D. V lost 3 bases to trimming and J lost 6 bases, with 6 bases between them. Germline V gene lookup returns CDR1 MNHNS and CDR2 SASEGT. This CDR3 has 13 residues. The CDR3 DNA follows: TGTGCCAGCAGTGACCAGGTTAATTCACCCCTCCACTTT. Amino acids: CASSDQVNSPLHF.

The table lists this clone with a count of one. The chain combines TRBV9 with TRBJ2-1, with D perhaps matching TRBD2 (5 bases). There are 16 residues in the CDR3. Between the trimmed V and J ends, which lost 0 bases and 0 bases, there was a span of 10 bases. CDR1 and CDR2 (germline): SGDLS, YYNGEE. The CDR3 spells CASSVDAGISYNEQFF. Written as DNA, the CDR3 is TGTGCCAGCAGCGTAGATGCCGGGATCTCCTACAATGAGCAGTTCTTC.

This clone came up once. This chain links TRBV7-2 with TRBJ2-1; D is perhaps TRBD2 (6 bases). Germline V lookup: CDR1 SGHTA, CDR2 FQGNSA. Trimming removed 1 base at V and 9 bases at J, with 13 bases between. The CDR3 contains 14 residues. The CDR3 reads CASSLVVGEVEQFF. The CDR3 DNA sequence: TGTGCCAGCAGCTTAGTCGTGGGGGAGGTTGAGCAGTTCTTC.

This clone came up a few times. The CDR3 loop is CASSSTGGNGYTF. In DNA form, the CDR3 reads TGTGCCAGCAGCTCCACAGGGGGCAATGGCTACACCTTC. V usage is TRBV5-5 and J usage is TRBJ1-2, with 9 positions matching TRBD1. Germline V gene data show CDR1 as SGHKS and CDR2 as YYEKEE (reference sequence). V dropped 3 bases and J dropped 6; count of bases not matched to a gene: 3. The CDR3 length is 13 residues.

This clone has only a few counts. This sequence joins TRBV7-9 and TRBJ1-2; the D gene is possibly TRBD1 (6 bases). This CDR3 has 13 residues. V was trimmed by 5 bases and J by 4 bases, leaving 11 bases between them. The V gene's germline CDR1 is SEHNR and CDR2 FQNEAQ (reference sequence). Here the CDR3 DNA reads TGTGCCAGCAGCCTACAGGGATCCTATGGCTACACCTTC. Translating it yields CASSLQGSYGYTF.

The chain recombines TRBV3-1 (or the pseudogene TRBV3-2) with TRBJ2-7; 14 bases agree with TRBD2. The trim removed 4 bases at V and 7 bases at J, leaving 12 bases unmatched. The CDR3 has 17 amino acids. Germline-derived CDR1 and CDR2 are LGHDT and YNNKEL (reference sequence). CDR3 sequence (DNA): TGTGCCAGCAGCCCAAGGGGGGGGACTAGCGGGAGAGAAGAGCAGTACTTC. It codes for CASSPRGGTSGREEQYF.

Only a few counts were recorded for this clone. The chain recombines TRBV5-1 with TRBJ2-7, with a weak D call TRBD2 (5 bases). There are 14 residues in the CDR3. Trimming removed 0 bases at V and 3 bases at J, with 10 bases between. Germline V gene data show CDR1 as SGHRS and CDR2 as YFSETQ. The CDR3 here is CASSLGSGYYEQYF. CDR3 nucleotides: TGCGCCAGCAGCTTGGGGTCGGGGTACTACGAGCAGTACTTC.

The chain carries TRBV7-2 and TRBJ1-6, with TRBD1 identical over 9 bases. The V gene end was trimmed by 3 bases and the J gene end by 5 bases; junction bases not matched to a gene: 5. Germline V gene data show CDR1 as SGHTA and CDR2 as FQGNSA. This CDR3 is built from 16 residues. The CDR3 spells CASSFRTGVNNSPLHF. CDR3 bases: TGTGCCAGCAGCTTTCGGACAGGGGTGAATAATTCACCCCTCCACTTT.

This clone was detected only once. The same CDR3 arises from other DNA sequences in this sample as well. The rearrangement uses TRBV3-1 (or the pseudogene TRBV3-2) and TRBJ1-5; 11 bases agree with TRBD1. The germline V gene has CDR1 LGHDT and CDR2 YNNKEL (reference sequence). With V trimmed by 1 base and J by 4 bases, 3 bases remained unmatched. CDR3 length: 16 amino acids. In DNA, the CDR3 is TGTGCCAGCAGCCAAGCCGGGACAGGGGGTAATCAGCCCCAGCATTTT. Amino acids: CASSQAGTGGNQPQHF.

CDR3 sequence (DNA): TGTGCCAGTAGTATTTTGGGGGAGGCGAAATACGAGCAGTACTTC. It translates to CASSILGEAKYEQYF. The chain combines TRBV19 with TRBJ2-7, with D maybe TRBD2 (6 bases). Germline V gene sequence: CDR1 LNHDA, CDR2 SQIVND (reference sequence). The V gene lost 3 bases and the J gene lost 4 bases, with 16 bases spanning the gap. The CDR3 covers 15 residues.

The V call is TRBV7-8, the J call TRBJ2-7; D ambiguous. CDR1 is SGHVS and CDR2 is FQNEAQ in the germline V gene. V shed 3 bases and J shed 0 bases, with 9 bases lying between them. The CDR3 has 14 amino acids. Written as DNA, the CDR3 is TGTGCCAGCAGCTTGTTCGGTCCCTCCTACGAGCAGTACTTC. Translated, it gives CASSLFGPSYEQYF.

The chain combines TRBV7-2 with TRBJ1-5, with 7 bases lining up with TRBD1. The CDR3 runs 15 residues. With V trimmed by 5 bases and J by 6 bases, 10 bases remained unmatched. Germline V gene sequence: CDR1 SGHTA, CDR2 FQGNSA. The CDR3 region is CASSPGQAAGQPQHF. Here the CDR3 DNA reads TGTGCCAGCAGCCCCGGACAGGCGGCGGGTCAGCCCCAGCATTTT. Filled out from reference TRBV7-2 and TRBJ1-5, the complete variable domain reads GAGVSQSPSNKVTEKGKDVELRCDPISGHTALYWYRQSLGQGLEFLIYFQGNSAPDKSGLPSDRFSAERTGGSVSTLTIQRTQQEDSAVYLCASSPGQAAGQPQHFGDGTRLSIL.

The V gene is TRBV4-1, the J gene TRBJ1-3, with 9 positions matching TRBD1. This CDR3 has 18 residues. Germline lookup yields CDR1 MGHRA and CDR2 YSYEKL. Trimming at V came to 1 base and at J to 7 bases, leaving 14 bases not matched to a gene. The CDR3 nucleotides read TGCGCCAGCAGCCAAGGATTCGTAAGCCGGGACAGGGTTAACACCATATATTTT. It codes for CASSQGFVSRDRVNTIYF.